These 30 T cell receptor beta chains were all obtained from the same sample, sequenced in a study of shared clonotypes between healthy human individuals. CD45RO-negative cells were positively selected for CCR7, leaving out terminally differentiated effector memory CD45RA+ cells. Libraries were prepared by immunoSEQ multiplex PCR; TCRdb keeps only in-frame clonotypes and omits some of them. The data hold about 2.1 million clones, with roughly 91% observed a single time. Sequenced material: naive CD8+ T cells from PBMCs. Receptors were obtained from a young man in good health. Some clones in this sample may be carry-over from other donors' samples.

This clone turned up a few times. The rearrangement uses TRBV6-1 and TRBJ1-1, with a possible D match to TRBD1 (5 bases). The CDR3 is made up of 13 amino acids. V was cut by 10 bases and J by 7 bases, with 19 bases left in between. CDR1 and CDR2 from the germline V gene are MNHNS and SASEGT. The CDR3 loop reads CATRGPGFVEAFF. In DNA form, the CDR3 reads TGTGCCACCCGGGGACCAGGGTTTGTTGAAGCTTTCTTT.

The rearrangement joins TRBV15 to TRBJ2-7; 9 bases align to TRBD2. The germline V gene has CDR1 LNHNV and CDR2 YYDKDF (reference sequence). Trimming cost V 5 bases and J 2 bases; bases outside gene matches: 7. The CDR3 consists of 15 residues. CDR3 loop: CATSDHSGSTYEQYF. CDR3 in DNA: TGTGCCACCAGCGACCATAGCGGGAGCACCTACGAGCAGTACTTC.

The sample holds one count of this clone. The CDR3 nucleotides read TGCAGCGTTGCTCGACAGGGCCAAAGCACAGATACGCAGTATTTT. Its protein is CSVARQGQSTDTQYF. V is TRBV29-1 and J is TRBJ2-3, with TRBD1 matching 7 bases. The J segment lost 0 bases and the V segment lost 4 bases, leaving 7 bases of the junction unmatched. Germline V gene data show CDR1 as SQVTM and CDR2 as ANQGSEA. This CDR3 has 15 residues.

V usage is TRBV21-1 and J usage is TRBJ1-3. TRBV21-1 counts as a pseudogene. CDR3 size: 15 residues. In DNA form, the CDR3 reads TGTGCCAGCAGCAAAGTGGGACCTCTAAAACGCACCATATATTTT. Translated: CASSKVGPLKRTIYF.

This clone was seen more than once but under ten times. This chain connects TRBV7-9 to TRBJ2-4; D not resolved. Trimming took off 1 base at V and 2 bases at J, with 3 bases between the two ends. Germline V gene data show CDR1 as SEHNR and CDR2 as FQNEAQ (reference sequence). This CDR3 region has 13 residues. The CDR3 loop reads CASSLGPKNIQYF. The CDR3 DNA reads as TGTGCCAGCAGCTTAGGTCCCAAAAACATTCAGTACTTC.

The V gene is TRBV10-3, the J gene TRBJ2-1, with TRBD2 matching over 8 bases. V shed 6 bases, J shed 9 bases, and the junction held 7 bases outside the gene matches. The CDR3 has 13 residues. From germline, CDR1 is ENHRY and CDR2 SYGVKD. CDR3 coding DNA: TGTGCCATCAGGGGAGCGGGAGTCGCTGAGCAGTTCTTC. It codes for CAIRGAGVAEQFF.

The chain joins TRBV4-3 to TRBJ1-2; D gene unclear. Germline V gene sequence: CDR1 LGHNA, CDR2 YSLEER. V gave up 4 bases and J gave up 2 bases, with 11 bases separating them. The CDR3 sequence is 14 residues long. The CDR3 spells CASSPTLRNYGYTF. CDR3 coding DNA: TGCGCCAGCAGCCCTACTCTACGGAACTATGGCTACACCTTC.

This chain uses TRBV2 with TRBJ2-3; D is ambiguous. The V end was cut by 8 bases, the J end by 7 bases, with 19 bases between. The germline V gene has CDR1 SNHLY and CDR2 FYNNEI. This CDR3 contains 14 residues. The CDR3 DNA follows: TGTGCCAGCCCGGTGGCAGCAACCTTCAATACGCAGTATTTT. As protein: CASPVAATFNTQYF.

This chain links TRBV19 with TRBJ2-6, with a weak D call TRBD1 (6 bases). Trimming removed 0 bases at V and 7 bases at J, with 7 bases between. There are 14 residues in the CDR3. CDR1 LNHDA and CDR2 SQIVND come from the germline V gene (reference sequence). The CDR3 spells CASSIDGTANVLTF. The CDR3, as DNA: TGTGCCAGTAGTATAGATGGGACAGCCAACGTCCTGACTTTC.

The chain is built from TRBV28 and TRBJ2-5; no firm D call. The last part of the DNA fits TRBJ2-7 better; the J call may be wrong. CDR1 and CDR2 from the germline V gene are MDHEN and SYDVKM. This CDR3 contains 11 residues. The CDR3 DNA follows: TGTGCCAGCAGTCCGCTCTACGAGCAGTACTTC. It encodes CASSPLYEQYF.

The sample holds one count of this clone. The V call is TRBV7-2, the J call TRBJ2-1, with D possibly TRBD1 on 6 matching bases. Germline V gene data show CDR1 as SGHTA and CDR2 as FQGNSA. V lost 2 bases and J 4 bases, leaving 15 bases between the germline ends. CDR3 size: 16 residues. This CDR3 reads CASSLISQGRYNEQFF. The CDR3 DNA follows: TGTGCCAGCAGCTTAATATCCCAGGGGCGGTACAATGAGCAGTTCTTC.

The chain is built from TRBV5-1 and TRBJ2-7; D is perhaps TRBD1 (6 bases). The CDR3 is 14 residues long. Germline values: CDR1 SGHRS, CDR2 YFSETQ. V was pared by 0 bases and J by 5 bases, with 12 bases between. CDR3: CASSLAQGSHEQYF. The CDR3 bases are TGCGCCAGCAGCTTGGCCCAGGGGTCCCACGAGCAGTACTTC.

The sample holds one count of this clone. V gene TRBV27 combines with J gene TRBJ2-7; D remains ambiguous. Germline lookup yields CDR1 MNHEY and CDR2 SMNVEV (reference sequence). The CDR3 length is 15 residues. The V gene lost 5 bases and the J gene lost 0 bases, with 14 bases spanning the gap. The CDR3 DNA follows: TGTGCCAGCAGTGTACGGACGGACCACTCCTACGAGCAGTACTTC. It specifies CASSVRTDHSYEQYF.

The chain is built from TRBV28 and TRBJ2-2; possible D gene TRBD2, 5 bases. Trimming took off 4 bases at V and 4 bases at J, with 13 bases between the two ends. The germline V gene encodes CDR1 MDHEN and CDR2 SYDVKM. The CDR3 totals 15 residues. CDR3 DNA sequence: TGTGCCAGCAGTTCCGGGGATCCTCTCACCGGGGAGCTGTTTTTT. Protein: CASSSGDPLTGELFF. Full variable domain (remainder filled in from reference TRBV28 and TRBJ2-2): DVKVTQSSRYLVKRTGEKVFLECVQDMDHENMFWYRQDPGLGLRLIYFSYDVKMKEKGDIPEGYSVSREKKERFSLILESASTNQTSMYLCASSSGDPLTGELFFGEGSRLTVL.

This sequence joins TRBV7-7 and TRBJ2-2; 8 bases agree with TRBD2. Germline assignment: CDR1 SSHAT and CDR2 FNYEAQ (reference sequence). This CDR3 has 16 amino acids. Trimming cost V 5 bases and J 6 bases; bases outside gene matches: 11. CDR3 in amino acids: CASSPQAGEGAGELFF. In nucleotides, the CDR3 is TGTGCCAGCAGCCCCCAAGCGGGAGAAGGGGCCGGGGAGCTGTTTTTT.

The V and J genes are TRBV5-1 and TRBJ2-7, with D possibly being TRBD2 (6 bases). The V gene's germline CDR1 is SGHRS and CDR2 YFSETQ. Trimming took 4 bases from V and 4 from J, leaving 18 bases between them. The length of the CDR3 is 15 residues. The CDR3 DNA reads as TGCGCCAGCAGCAACGAGCCTCTACGGGGGTACGAGCAGTACTTC. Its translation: CASSNEPLRGYEQYF. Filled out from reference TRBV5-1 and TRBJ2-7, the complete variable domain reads KAGVTQTPRYLIKTRGQQVTLSCSPISGHRSVSWYQQTPGQGLQFLFEYFSETQRNKGNFPGRFSGRQFSNSRSEMNVSTLELGDSALYLCASSNEPLRGYEQYFGPGTRLTVT.

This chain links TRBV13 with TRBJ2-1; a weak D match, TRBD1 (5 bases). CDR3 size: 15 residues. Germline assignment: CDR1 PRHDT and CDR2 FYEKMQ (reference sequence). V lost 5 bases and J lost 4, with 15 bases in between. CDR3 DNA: TGTGCCAGCAGCCGCCCAGGGATTTCTTACAATGAGCAGTTCTTC. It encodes CASSRPGISYNEQFF.

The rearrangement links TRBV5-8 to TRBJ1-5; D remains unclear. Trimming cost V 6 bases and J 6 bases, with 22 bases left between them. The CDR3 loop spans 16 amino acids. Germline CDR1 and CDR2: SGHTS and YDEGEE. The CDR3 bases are TGTGCCAGCAACCGGAATTCATGGGGAGGAGGTCAGCCCCAGCATTTT. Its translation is CASNRNSWGGGQPQHF.

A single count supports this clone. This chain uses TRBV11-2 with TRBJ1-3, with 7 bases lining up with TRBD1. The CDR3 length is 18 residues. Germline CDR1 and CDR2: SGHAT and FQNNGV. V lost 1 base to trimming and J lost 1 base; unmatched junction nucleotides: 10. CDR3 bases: TGTGCCAGCAGCTTAGCATATCCAACAGGGGTATCTGGAAACACCATATATTTT. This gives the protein CASSLAYPTGVSGNTIYF.

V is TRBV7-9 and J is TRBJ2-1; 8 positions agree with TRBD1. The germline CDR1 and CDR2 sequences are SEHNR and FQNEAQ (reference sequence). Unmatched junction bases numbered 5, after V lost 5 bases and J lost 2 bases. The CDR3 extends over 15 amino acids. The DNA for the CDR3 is TGTGCCAGCAGCCACCGGGACAGGACCTACAATGAGCAGTTCTTC. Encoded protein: CASSHRDRTYNEQFF. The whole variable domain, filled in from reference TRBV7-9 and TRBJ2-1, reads DTGVSQNPRHKITKRGQNVTFRCDPISEHNRLYWYRQTLGQGPEFLTYFQNEAQLEKSRLLSDRFSAERPKGSFSTLEIQRTEQGDSAMYLCASSHRDRTYNEQFFGPGTRLTVL.

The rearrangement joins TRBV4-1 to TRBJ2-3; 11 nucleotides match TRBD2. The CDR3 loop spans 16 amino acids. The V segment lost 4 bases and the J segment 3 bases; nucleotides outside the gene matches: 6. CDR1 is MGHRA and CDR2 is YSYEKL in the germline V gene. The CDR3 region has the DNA TGCGCCAGCAGCCCCAGAACTAGCGGGAGAACAGATACGCAGTATTTT. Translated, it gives CASSPRTSGRTDTQYF.

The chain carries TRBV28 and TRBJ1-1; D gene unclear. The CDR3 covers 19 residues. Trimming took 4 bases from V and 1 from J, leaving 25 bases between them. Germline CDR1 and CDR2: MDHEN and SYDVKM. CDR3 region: CASSSLFPQGLRKNTEAFF. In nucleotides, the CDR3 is TGTGCCAGCAGTTCTCTTTTCCCCCAAGGGCTAAGAAAGAACACTGAAGCTTTCTTT.

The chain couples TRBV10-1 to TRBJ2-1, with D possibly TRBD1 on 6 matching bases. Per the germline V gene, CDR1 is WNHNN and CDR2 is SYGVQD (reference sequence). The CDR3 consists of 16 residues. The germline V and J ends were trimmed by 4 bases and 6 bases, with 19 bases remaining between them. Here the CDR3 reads CASSGGNAGAVNEQFF. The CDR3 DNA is TGCGCCAGCAGTGGGGGGAATGCAGGGGCAGTCAATGAGCAGTTCTTC.

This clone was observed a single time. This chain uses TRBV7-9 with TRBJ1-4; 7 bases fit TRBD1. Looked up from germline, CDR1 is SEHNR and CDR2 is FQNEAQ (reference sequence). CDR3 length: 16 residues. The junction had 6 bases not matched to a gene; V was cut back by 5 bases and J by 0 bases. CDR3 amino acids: CASSGRDRATNEKLFF. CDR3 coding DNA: TGTGCCAGCAGCGGCCGGGACAGAGCAACTAATGAAAAACTGTTTTTT.

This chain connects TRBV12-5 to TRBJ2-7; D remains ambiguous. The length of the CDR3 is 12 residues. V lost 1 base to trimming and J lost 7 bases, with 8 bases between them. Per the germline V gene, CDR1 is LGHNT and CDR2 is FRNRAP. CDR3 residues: CASGLGLREQYF. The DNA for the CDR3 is TGTGCTAGTGGTTTGGGCTTGCGGGAGCAGTACTTC.

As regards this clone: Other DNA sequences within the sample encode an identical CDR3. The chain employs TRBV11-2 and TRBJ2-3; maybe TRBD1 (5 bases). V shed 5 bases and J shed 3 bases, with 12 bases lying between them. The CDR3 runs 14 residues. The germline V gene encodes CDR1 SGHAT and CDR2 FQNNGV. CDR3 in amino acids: CASSPGPGTDTQYF. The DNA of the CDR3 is TGTGCCAGCAGCCCCGGTCCAGGGACAGATACGCAGTATTTT.

CDR3 nucleotides: TGTGCCAGCAGCTTTCATCCGGCTCAAGAGACCCAGTACTTC. Protein sequence: CASSFHPAQETQYF. V is TRBV7-9 and J is TRBJ2-5; D remains unclear. CDR1 and CDR2 (germline): SEHNR, FQNEAQ (reference sequence). The V and J ends lost 3 bases and 2 bases respectively, with 10 bases between them. This CDR3 spans 14 amino acids.

The CDR3 protein is CASSFTDHDTGELFF. Here the CDR3 DNA reads TGTGCCAGCAGTTTCACCGACCACGACACCGGGGAGCTGTTTTTT. The chain joins TRBV28 to TRBJ2-2; D not certain. CDR1 and CDR2 (germline): MDHEN, SYDVKM. The CDR3 consists of 15 residues. The V end was cut by 3 bases, the J end by 3 bases, with 11 bases between.

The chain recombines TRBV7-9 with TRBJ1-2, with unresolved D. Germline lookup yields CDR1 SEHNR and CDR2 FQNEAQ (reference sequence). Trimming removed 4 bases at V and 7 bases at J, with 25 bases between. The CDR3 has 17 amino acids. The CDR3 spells CASSSPPGLSLLGGYTF. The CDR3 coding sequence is TGTGCCAGCAGCTCTCCTCCCGGGTTATCTCTCCTGGGTGGCTACACCTTC.

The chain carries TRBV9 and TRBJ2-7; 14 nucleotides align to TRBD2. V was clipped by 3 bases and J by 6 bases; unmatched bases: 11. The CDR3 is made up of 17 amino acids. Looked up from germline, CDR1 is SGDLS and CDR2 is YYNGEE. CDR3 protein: CASSAVRGTSGSTEQYF. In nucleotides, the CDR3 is TGTGCCAGCAGCGCGGTAAGGGGGACTAGCGGGAGCACCGAGCAGTACTTC.